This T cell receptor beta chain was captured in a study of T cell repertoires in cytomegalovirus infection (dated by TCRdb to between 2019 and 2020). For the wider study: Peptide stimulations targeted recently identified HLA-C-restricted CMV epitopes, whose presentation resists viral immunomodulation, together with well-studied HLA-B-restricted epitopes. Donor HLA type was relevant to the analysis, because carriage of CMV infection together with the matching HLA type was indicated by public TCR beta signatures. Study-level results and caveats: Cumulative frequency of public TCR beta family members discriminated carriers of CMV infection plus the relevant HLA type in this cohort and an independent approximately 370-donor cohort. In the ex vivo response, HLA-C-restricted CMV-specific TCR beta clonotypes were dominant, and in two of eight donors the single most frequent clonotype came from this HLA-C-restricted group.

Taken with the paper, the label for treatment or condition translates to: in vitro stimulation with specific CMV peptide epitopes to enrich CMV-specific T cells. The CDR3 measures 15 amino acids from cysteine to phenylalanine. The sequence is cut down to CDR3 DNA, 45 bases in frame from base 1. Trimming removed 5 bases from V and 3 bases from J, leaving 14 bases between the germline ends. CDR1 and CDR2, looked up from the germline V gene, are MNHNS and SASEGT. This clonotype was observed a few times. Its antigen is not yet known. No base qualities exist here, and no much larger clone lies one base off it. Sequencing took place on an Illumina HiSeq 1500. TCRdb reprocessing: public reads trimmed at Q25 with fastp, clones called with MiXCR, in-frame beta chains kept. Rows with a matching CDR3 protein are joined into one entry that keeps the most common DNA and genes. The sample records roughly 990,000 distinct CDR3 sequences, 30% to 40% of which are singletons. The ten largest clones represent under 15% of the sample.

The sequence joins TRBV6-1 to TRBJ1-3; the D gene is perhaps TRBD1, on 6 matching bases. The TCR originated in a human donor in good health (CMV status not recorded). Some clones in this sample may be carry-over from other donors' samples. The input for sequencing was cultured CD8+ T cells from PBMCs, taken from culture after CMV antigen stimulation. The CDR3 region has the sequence CASSLSGAVGNTIYF. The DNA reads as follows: TGTGCCAGCAGTCTTTCGGGGGCTGTTGGAAACACCATATATTTT.